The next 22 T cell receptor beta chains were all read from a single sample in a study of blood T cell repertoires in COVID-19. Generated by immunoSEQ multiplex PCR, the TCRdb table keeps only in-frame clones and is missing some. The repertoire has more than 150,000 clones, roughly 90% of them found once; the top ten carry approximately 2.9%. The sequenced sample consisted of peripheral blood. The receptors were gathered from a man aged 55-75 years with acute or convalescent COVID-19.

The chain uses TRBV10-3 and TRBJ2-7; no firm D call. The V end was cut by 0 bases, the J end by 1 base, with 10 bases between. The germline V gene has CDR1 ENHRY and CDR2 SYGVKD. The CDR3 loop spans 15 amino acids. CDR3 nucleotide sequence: TGTGCCATCAGTGAGTCGCTAGTTCGGTCCTACGAGCAGTACTTC. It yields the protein CAISESLVRSYEQYF.

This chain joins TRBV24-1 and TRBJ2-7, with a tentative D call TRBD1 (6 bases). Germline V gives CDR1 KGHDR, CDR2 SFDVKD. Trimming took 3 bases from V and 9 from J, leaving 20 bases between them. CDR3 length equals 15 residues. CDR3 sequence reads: CATSDGETGRQRQYF. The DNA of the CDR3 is TGTGCCACCAGTGATGGTGAGACAGGAAGGCAAAGGCAGTACTTC.

In DNA, the CDR3 is TGTGCCAGCAGCCAAGATCCTAGCGGGGGGGCACGCTCCTACAATGAGCAGTTCTTC. This codes for CASSQDPSGGARSYNEQFF. The gene calls are TRBV3-1 (or the pseudogene TRBV3-2) and TRBJ2-1, with TRBD2 identical over 12 bases. J lost 0 bases, V lost 0 bases, and 6 bases had no gene match. This CDR3 contains 19 residues. From germline, CDR1 is LGHDT and CDR2 YNNKEL (reference sequence).

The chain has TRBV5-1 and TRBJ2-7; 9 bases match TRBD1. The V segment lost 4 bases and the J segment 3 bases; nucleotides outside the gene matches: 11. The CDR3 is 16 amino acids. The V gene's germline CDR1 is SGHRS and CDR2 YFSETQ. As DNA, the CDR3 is TGCGCCAGCAGCCAGAACCCGGGACAGGGAATCTACGAGCAGTACTTC. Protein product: CASSQNPGQGIYEQYF. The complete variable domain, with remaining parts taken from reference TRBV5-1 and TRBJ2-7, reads KAGVTQTPRYLIKTRGQQVTLSCSPISGHRSVSWYQQTPGQGLQFLFEYFSETQRNKGNFPGRFSGRQFSNSRSEMNVSTLELGDSALYLCASSQNPGQGIYEQYFGPGTRLTVT.

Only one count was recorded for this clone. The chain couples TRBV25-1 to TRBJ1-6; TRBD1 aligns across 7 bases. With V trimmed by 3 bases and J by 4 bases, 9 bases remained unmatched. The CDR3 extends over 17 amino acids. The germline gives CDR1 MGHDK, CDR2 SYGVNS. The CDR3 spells CASSDYSGTDYNSPLHF. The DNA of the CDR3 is TGTGCCAGCAGTGACTACTCCGGGACAGATTATAATTCACCCCTCCACTTT.

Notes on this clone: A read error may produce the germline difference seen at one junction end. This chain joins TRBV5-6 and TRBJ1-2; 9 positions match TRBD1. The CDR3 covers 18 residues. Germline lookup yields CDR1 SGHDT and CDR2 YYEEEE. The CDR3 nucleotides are TGTGCCAGCAACTTGGGGGCCCCGGGACAGGGCTCCTTCTATGGCTACACCTTC. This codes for CASNLGAPGQGSFYGYTF.

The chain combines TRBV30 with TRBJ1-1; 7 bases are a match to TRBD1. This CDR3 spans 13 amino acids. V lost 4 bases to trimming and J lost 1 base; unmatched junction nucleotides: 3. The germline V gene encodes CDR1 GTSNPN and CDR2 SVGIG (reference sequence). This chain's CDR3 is CAWMRQGNTEAFF. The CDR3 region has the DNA TGTGCCTGGATGAGACAGGGGAACACTGAAGCTTTCTTT.

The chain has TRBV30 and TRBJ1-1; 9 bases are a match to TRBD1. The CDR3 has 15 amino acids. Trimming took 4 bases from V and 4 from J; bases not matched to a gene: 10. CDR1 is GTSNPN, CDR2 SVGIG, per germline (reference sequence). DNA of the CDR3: TGTGCCTGGAAGCGGGACAGGGCAGTTTTCACTGAAGCTTTCTTT. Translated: CAWKRDRAVFTEAFF.

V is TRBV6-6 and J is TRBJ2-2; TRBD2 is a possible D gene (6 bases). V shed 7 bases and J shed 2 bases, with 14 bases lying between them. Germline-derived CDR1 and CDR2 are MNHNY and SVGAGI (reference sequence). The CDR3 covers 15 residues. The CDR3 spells CASIPRGFNTGELFF. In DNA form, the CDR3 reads TGTGCCAGCATACCCCGGGGGTTTAACACCGGGGAGCTGTTTTTT.

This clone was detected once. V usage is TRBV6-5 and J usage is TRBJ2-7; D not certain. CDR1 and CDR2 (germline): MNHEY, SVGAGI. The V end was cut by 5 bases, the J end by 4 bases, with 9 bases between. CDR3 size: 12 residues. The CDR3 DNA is TGTGCCAGCAGTACAACAGAGTACGAGCAGTACTTC. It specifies CASSTTEYEQYF.

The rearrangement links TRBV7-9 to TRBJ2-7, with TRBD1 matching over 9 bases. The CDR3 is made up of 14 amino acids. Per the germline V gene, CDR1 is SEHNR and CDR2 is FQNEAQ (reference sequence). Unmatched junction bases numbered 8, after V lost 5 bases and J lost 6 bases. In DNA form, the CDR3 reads TGTGCCAGCAGCGGTGGGACAGGGAATTCCGAGCAGTACTTC. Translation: CASSGGTGNSEQYF.

The CDR3 loop is CAISHRGNADEQYF. CDR3 nucleotide sequence: TGTGCCATCAGCCACAGGGGAAATGCCGACGAGCAGTACTTC. The chain recombines TRBV10-3 with TRBJ2-7; 7 nucleotides match TRBD1. Germline V lookup: CDR1 ENHRY, CDR2 SYGVKD. Trimming removed 6 bases from V and 5 bases from J; junction bases left unmatched: 10. This CDR3 contains 14 residues.

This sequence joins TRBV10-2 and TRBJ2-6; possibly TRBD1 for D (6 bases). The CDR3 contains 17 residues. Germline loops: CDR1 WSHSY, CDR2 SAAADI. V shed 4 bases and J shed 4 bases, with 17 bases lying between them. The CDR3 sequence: CASSVDSLPSGANVLTF. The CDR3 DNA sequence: TGCGCCAGCAGTGTGGACAGCTTACCCTCCGGGGCCAACGTCCTGACTTTC.

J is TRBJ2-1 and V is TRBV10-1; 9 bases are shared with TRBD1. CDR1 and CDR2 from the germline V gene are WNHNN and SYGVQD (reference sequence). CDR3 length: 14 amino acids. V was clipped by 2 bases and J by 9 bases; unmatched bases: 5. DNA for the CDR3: TGCGCCAGCAGTGAGGGACAGGGGCCGGGTGAGCAGTTCTTC. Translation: CASSEGQGPGEQFF.

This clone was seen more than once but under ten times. The DNA for the CDR3 is TGTGCCAGCGCTGGGGACAGGGCGGACTATGGCTACACCTTC. This encodes CASAGDRADYGYTF. This chain joins TRBV3-1 (or the pseudogene TRBV3-2) and TRBJ1-2; 9 bases line up with TRBD1. Germline values: CDR1 LGHDT, CDR2 YNNKEL (reference sequence). The CDR3 length is 14 residues. The V and J ends lost 8 bases and 3 bases, in that order; junction bases with no gene match: 7.

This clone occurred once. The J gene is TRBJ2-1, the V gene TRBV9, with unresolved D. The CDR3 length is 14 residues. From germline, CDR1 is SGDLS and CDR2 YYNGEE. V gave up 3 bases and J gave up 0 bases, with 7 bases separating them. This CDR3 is CASSAMSSYNEQFF. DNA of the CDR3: TGTGCCAGCAGCGCGATGAGCTCCTACAATGAGCAGTTCTTC.

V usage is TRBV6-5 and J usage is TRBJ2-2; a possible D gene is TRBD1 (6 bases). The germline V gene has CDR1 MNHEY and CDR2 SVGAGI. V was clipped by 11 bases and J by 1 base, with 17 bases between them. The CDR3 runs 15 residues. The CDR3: CAVGAGTLNTGELFF. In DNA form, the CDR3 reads TGTGCCGTAGGCGCCGGGACATTGAACACCGGGGAGCTGTTTTTT.

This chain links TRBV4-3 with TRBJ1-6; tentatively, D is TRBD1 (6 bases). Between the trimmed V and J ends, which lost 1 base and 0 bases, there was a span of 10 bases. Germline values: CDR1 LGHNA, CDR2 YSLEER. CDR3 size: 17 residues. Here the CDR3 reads CASSQGTGYSYNSPLHF. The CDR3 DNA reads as TGCGCCAGCAGCCAAGGTACAGGGTACTCCTATAATTCACCCCTCCACTTT.

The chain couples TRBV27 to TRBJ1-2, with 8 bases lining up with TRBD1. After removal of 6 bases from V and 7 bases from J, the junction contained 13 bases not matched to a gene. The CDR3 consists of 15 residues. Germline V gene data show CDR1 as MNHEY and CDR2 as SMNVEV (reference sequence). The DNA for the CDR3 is TGTGCCAGCAGGCCGGCAGGGGGCAGAGGTGGTGGCTACACCTTC. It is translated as CASRPAGGRGGGYTF.

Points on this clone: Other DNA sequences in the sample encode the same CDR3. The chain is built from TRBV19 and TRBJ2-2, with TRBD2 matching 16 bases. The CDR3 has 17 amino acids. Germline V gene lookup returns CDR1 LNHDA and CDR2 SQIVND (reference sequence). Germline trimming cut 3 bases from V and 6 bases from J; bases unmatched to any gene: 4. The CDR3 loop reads CASSMRGLAGGPGELFF. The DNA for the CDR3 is TGTGCCAGTAGTATGCGGGGACTAGCGGGGGGGCCCGGGGAGCTGTTTTTT.

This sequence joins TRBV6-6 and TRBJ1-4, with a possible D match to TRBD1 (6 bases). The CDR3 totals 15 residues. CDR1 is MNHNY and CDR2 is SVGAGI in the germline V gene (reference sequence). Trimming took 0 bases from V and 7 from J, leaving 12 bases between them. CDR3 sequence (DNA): TGTGCCAGCAGTTACTCACAGGGCCGGAGTGAAAAACTGTTTTTT. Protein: CASSYSQGRSEKLFF.

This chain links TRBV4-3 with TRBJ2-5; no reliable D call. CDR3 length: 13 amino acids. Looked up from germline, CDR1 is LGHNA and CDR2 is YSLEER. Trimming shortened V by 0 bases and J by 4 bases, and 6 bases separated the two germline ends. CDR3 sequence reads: CASSQDLRETQYF. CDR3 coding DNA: TGCGCCAGCAGCCAAGATCTTCGAGAGACCCAGTACTTC.